The clone carrying this T cell receptor (beta chain) was seen at least ten times. The antigen is undetermined. These data originate in a study of T cells in Graves' hyperthyroidism and ophthalmopathy. Amplified TCR beta CDR3 regions came from RNA transcripts. TCR CDR3 regions were first amplified by RT-PCR with HTBI primers. MiXCR, applied by TCRdb to the multiplex PCR reads, yields one record per CDR3 protein. The table includes some 740,000 distinct CDR3 sequences, roughly 15% detected once. Broader study findings: Onset of ophthalmopathy came a median around 6.5 months after the model predicted it.

Trimming took off 5 bases at V and 0 bases at J, with 2 bases between the two ends. The CDR3 consists of 12 residues. The germline V gene has CDR1 KGHDR and CDR2 SFDVKD. V is TRBV24-1 and J is TRBJ2-3; no clear D gene. Sequenced: blood. The TCR sequence derives from a young woman with Graves' hyperthyroidism. In DNA, the CDR3 is TGTGCCACCAGTGGAAGCACAGATACGCAGTATTTT. Residues: CATSGSTDTQYF.